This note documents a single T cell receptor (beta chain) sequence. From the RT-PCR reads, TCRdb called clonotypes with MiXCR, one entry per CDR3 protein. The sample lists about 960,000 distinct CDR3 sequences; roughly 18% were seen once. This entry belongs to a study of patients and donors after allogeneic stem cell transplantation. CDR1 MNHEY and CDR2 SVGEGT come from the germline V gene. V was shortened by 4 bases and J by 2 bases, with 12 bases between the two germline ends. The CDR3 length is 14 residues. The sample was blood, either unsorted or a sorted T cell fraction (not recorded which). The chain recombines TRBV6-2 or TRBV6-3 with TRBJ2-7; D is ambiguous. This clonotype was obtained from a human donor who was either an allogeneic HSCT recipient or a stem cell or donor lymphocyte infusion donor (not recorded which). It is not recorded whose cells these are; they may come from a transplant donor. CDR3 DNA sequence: TGTGCCAGCAGTTCCAACAGAGATACCTACGAGCAGTACTTC. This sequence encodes CASSSNRDTYEQYF.